This T cell receptor beta chain was captured in a study of a mutant IDH1 vaccine in newly diagnosed glioma. For the study at large: Every participant had undergone radiotherapy, temozolomide, or both before, and most underwent both.

Documented time point: baseline, week 1 (first vaccination visit). Treatment described: pre-vaccination baseline after standard-of-care therapy. Data came from immunoSEQ multiplex PCR; TCRdb stores just in-frame clones and leaves some out. In the table there are approximately 67,000 clones, around four fifths of which are singletons. This clonotype originated in a woman under 30 with glioma. Some clones in this sample may be carry-over from other donors' samples. The sample was peripheral blood mononuclear cells (PBMCs), taken from a glioma patient treated with radiotherapy, temozolomide or both.

As DNA, the CDR3 is TGTGCCAGCAGTCGGGCTAGCGGCGGGGAGCTGTTTTTT. This codes for CASSRASGGELFF. The rearrangement uses TRBV2 and TRBJ2-2; the match to TRBD2 covers 7 bases. J gave up 7 bases and V 5 bases, and 4 bases lay outside the gene matches. The CDR3 contains 13 residues. CDR1 is SNHLY and CDR2 is FYNNEI in the germline V gene. The variable domain in full, with the rest retrieved from reference TRBV2 and TRBJ2-2, is EPEVTQTPSHQVTQMGQEVILRCVPISNHLYFYWYRQILGQKVEFLVSFYNNEISEKSEIFDDQFSVERPDGSNFTLKIRSTKLEDSAMYFCASSRASGGELFFGEGSRLTVL.